Each of the 31 T cell receptor beta chains below was sequenced from the same sample in a study of cytomegalovirus exposure and HLA in healthy donors. PCR involved 60 Vbeta and 13 Jbeta primers. Data came from immunoSEQ multiplex PCR; TCRdb stores just in-frame clones and leaves some out. The table shows fewer than 150,000 clones, with around 77% occurring only once. Sequencing was done on a sample of PBMCs. The source of these receptors is a man aged 45-60 years in good health and CMV-seronegative.

V usage is TRBV11-2 and J usage is TRBJ2-3; 7 bases fit TRBD2. The CDR3 is 15 residues long. Per germline, CDR1 SGHAT and CDR2 FQNNGV. V trimming: 2 bases; J trimming: 2 bases; junction bases outside the gene matches: 4. The CDR3 nucleotides are TGTGCCAGCAGCTTACGACGACTAGCCACAGATACGCAGTATTTT. This gives the protein CASSLRRLATDTQYF.

The V gene is TRBV6-5, the J gene TRBJ1-1; D perhaps matches TRBD1 (6 bases). Germline lookup yields CDR1 MNHEY and CDR2 SVGAGI. The CDR3 totals 13 residues. The germline V and J ends were trimmed by 7 bases and 0 bases, with 9 bases remaining between them. CDR3 sequence reads: CASTAGVNTEAFF. The CDR3 nucleotides are TGTGCCAGCACCGCAGGGGTGAACACTGAAGCTTTCTTT.

This rearrangement joins TRBV11-2 to TRBJ2-1; 10 nucleotides align to TRBD2. J was trimmed by 8 bases and V by 2 bases; bases with no gene match: 3. Per germline, CDR1 SGHAT and CDR2 FQNNGV. This CDR3 spans 14 amino acids. The CDR3 DNA reads TGTGCCAGCAGCTTATCTAGCGGGAGCGATGAGCAGTTCTTC. This sequence encodes CASSLSSGSDEQFF.

V usage is TRBV18 and J usage is TRBJ2-2; no clear D gene. Between the trimmed V and J ends, which lost 2 bases and 4 bases, there was a span of 5 bases. CDR1 and CDR2 from the germline V gene are KGHSH and LQKENI. This CDR3 comprises 13 residues. The CDR3: CASSPVATGELFF. DNA for the CDR3: TGTGCCAGCTCACCAGTGGCCACCGGGGAGCTGTTTTTT.

This chain links TRBV2 with TRBJ1-5; a possible D gene is TRBD1 (5 bases). The CDR3 totals 13 residues. Germline loops: CDR1 SNHLY, CDR2 FYNNEI. Trimming removed 6 bases from V and 0 bases from J, with 6 bases in between. CDR3 in amino acids: CASSDSSNQPQHF. CDR3 in DNA: TGTGCCAGCAGCGACAGTAGCAATCAGCCCCAGCATTTT. Supplemented by reference TRBV2 and TRBJ1-5, the full variable domain reads EPEVTQTPSHQVTQMGQEVILRCVPISNHLYFYWYRQILGQKVEFLVSFYNNEISEKSEIFDDQFSVERPDGSNFTLKIRSTKLEDSAMYFCASSDSSNQPQHFGDGTRLSIL.

This chain links TRBV9 with TRBJ2-2, with 14 bases aligning to TRBD2. The J segment lost 4 bases and the V segment lost 3 bases, leaving 5 bases of the junction unmatched. In germline, CDR1 is SGDLS, CDR2 YYNGEE. The CDR3 is made up of 17 amino acids. The CDR3 DNA sequence: TGTGCCAGCAGCGCGACTAGCGGGAGGGGTGCCACCGGGGAGCTGTTTTTT. This translates into CASSATSGRGATGELFF.

This rearrangement joins TRBV11-2 to TRBJ2-7, with 9 bases lining up with TRBD2. The CDR3 contains 15 residues. V lost 3 bases and J lost 4; bases outside the gene matches: 7. Per germline, CDR1 SGHAT and CDR2 FQNNGV. The CDR3 is CASSFSGGLFYEQYF. The CDR3 DNA is TGTGCCAGCAGCTTTAGCGGGGGACTTTTTTACGAGCAGTACTTC.

The chain carries TRBV6-1 and TRBJ2-2; 10 bases are shared with TRBD1. Germline CDR1 and CDR2: MNHNS and SASEGT. The V and J ends lost 10 bases and 4 bases, in that order; junction bases with no gene match: 9. CDR3 size: 15 residues. The CDR3 DNA is TGTGCCACCATTGACCGGACAGGGGGCACCGGGGAGCTGTTTTTT. It translates to CATIDRTGGTGELFF.

The chain employs TRBV9 and TRBJ1-1; 8 nucleotides align to TRBD1. CDR1 SGDLS and CDR2 YYNGEE come from the germline V gene. Germline trimming cut 0 bases from V and 5 bases from J; bases unmatched to any gene: 3. The CDR3 runs 14 residues. The CDR3 region is CASSVGTGQTEAFF. CDR3 nucleotide sequence: TGTGCCAGCAGCGTAGGGACAGGGCAAACTGAAGCTTTCTTT.

The chain recombines TRBV10-3 with TRBJ1-5; D unclear. CDR3 length: 16 amino acids. In germline, CDR1 is ENHRY, CDR2 SYGVKD. Trimming left V 0 bases short and J 5 bases short, with 14 bases between. As DNA, the CDR3 is TGTGCCATCAGTGAGTCGGCACAGTTAGGCGATCAGCCCCAGCATTTT. Protein: CAISESAQLGDQPQHF.

J is TRBJ2-2 and V is TRBV11-2; TRBD2 matches 8 bases. The CDR3 loop spans 15 amino acids. The trim removed 4 bases at V and 6 bases at J, leaving 7 bases unmatched. The V gene's germline CDR1 is SGHAT and CDR2 FQNNGV. The chain's CDR3 is CASSSGGAGAGELFF. CDR3 DNA sequence: TGTGCCAGCAGCTCCGGGGGGGCGGGAGCCGGGGAGCTGTTTTTT.

J is TRBJ2-3 and V is TRBV7-9, with D perhaps TRBD2 (6 bases). Germline values: CDR1 SEHNR, CDR2 FQNEAQ (reference sequence). The CDR3 runs to 15 residues. V was clipped by 5 bases and J by 2 bases, with 14 bases between them. The CDR3 DNA reads as TGTGCCAGCAGCAGTACGGGACTGAACACAGATACGCAGTATTTT. Translation gives CASSSTGLNTDTQYF. The variable domain in full, with the rest retrieved from reference TRBV7-9 and TRBJ2-3, is DTGVSQNPRHKITKRGQNVTFRCDPISEHNRLYWYRQTLGQGPEFLTYFQNEAQLEKSRLLSDRFSAERPKGSFSTLEIQRTEQGDSAMYLCASSSTGLNTDTQYFGPGTRLTVL.

The rearrangement links TRBV10-3 to TRBJ1-2; 7 nucleotides line up with TRBD1. The length of the CDR3 is 14 residues. With V trimmed by 9 bases and J by 6 bases, 13 bases remained unmatched. CDR1 is ENHRY, CDR2 SYGVKD, per germline. CDR3 region: CAMRSGQGVDGYTF. CDR3 sequence (DNA): TGTGCCATGCGTTCGGGGCAGGGGGTAGATGGCTACACCTTC.

The chain combines TRBV5-6 with TRBJ1-6, with D possibly being TRBD1 (5 bases). CDR3 length: 14 amino acids. Germline V gene lookup returns CDR1 SGHDT and CDR2 YYEEEE. V dropped 1 base and J dropped 6 bases, with 8 bases sitting between them. This chain's CDR3 is CASSLKGFNSPLHF. CDR3 bases: TGTGCCAGCAGCTTGAAGGGGTTTAATTCACCCCTCCACTTT.

In its sample, this clone was seen once. J is TRBJ2-7 and V is TRBV2, with a tentative D call TRBD1 (6 bases). The germline V and J ends were trimmed by 6 bases and 5 bases, with 20 bases remaining between them. The CDR3 spans 15 residues. The V gene's germline CDR1 is SNHLY and CDR2 FYNNEI. The CDR3 sequence is CASRQKGERIDEQYF. CDR3 nucleotide sequence: TGTGCCAGCAGGCAGAAGGGGGAGAGGATCGACGAGCAGTACTTC.

The genes are TRBV13 and TRBJ2-7, with TRBD2 identical over 12 bases. V lost 4 bases to trimming and J lost 2 bases; unmatched junction nucleotides: 3. Per the germline V gene, CDR1 is PRHDT and CDR2 is FYEKMQ (reference sequence). The length of the CDR3 is 15 residues. The chain's CDR3 is CASSSGLAGTYEQYF. For the CDR3, the DNA is TGTGCCAGCAGCTCCGGACTAGCGGGGACCTACGAGCAGTACTTC.

The CDR3 region has the DNA TGTGCTAGTGGTTTGGACCCCGGCCCGCTAGCGGGAAAACACAATGAGCAGTTCTTC. It encodes CASGLDPGPLAGKHNEQFF. The chain recombines TRBV12-5 with TRBJ2-1; TRBD2 agrees at 9 bases. CDR3 size: 19 residues. CDR1 is LGHNT and CDR2 is FRNRAP in the germline V gene. Germline trimming cut 1 base from V and 5 bases from J; bases unmatched to any gene: 15.

This clone has a handful of counts. The chain joins TRBV25-1 to TRBJ1-1; D is ambiguous. CDR3 size: 14 residues. Trimming shortened V by 1 base and J by 8 bases, and 14 bases separated the two germline ends. The germline gives CDR1 MGHDK, CDR2 SYGVNS. The CDR3 DNA reads as TGTGCCAGCAGTGAATTCGAGGGAAGCAGGGAAGCTTTCTTT. Translation gives CASSEFEGSREAFF.

The V gene is TRBV2, the J gene TRBJ2-1, with D perhaps TRBD2 (6 bases). V lost 6 bases and J lost 0, with 12 bases in between. CDR1 and CDR2 from the germline V gene are SNHLY and FYNNEI. CDR3 size: 15 residues. CDR3 amino acids: CASRTLANSYNEQFF. The CDR3 coding sequence is TGTGCCAGCAGAACCCTAGCGAACTCCTACAATGAGCAGTTCTTC.

V gene TRBV7-2 combines with J gene TRBJ2-7; the D gene is possibly TRBD2 (5 bases). CDR1 is SGHTA and CDR2 is FQGNSA in the germline V gene. The CDR3 extends over 15 amino acids. The V end was cut by 5 bases, the J end by 3 bases, with 17 bases between. The CDR3 nucleotides read TGTGCCAGCAGCCCCTGGGGAGTAGGAAACTACGAGCAGTACTTC. This translates into CASSPWGVGNYEQYF.

The chain couples TRBV25-1 to TRBJ2-7; TRBD2 aligns across 12 bases. Trimming at V came to 4 bases and at J to 0 bases, leaving 4 bases not matched to a gene. CDR1 is MGHDK, CDR2 SYGVNS, per germline. The CDR3 sequence is 16 residues long. The CDR3 protein is CASSGLAGGSSYEQYF. CDR3 coding DNA: TGTGCCAGCAGTGGCCTAGCGGGAGGGAGCTCCTACGAGCAGTACTTC.

J is TRBJ1-5 and V is TRBV13, with 7 bases fitting TRBD1. Looked up from germline, CDR1 is PRHDT and CDR2 is FYEKMQ (reference sequence). This CDR3 spans 14 amino acids. The V gene end was trimmed by 5 bases and the J gene end by 1 base; junction bases not matched to a gene: 2. CDR3: CASSPGQSNQPQHF. CDR3 DNA: TGTGCCAGCAGCCCGGGACAGAGCAATCAGCCCCAGCATTTT.

The chain joins TRBV29-1 to TRBJ2-3; the match to TRBD2 covers 10 bases. Germline CDR1 and CDR2: SQVTM and ANQGSEA. This CDR3 contains 14 residues. The trim removed 5 bases at V and 4 bases at J, leaving 6 bases unmatched. CDR3 nucleotides: TGCAGCGTTACAAGACTAGCGGGCGCAGATACGCAGTATTTT. Protein product: CSVTRLAGADTQYF.

The V gene is TRBV25-1, the J gene TRBJ2-3; D is undetermined. The CDR3 runs to 16 residues. Looked up from germline, CDR1 is MGHDK and CDR2 is SYGVNS. The V gene lost 3 bases and the J gene lost 4 bases, with 17 bases spanning the gap. The DNA for the CDR3 is TGTGCCAGCAGTGAGCAGGCCCCCATGCAGGCAGATACGCAGTATTTT. Its protein product is CASSEQAPMQADTQYF.

This chain uses TRBV27 with TRBJ2-1, with 8 nucleotides matching TRBD2. The CDR3 runs to 14 residues. After removal of 5 bases from V and 9 bases from J, the junction contained 9 bases not matched to a gene. The germline gives CDR1 MNHEY, CDR2 SMNVEV (reference sequence). The CDR3 region is CASSPRGLASEQFF. The CDR3 coding sequence is TGTGCCAGCAGTCCTCGCGGACTAGCCAGTGAGCAGTTCTTC.

The chain carries TRBV29-1 and TRBJ2-1; TRBD2 aligns across 7 bases. The CDR3 has 13 residues. Looked up from germline, CDR1 is SQVTM and CDR2 is ANQGSEA. Trimming took 3 bases from V and 9 from J; bases not matched to a gene: 8. In nucleotides, the CDR3 is TGCAGCGTTGAGGGTAAGCGGGAAGTTGAGCAGTTCTTC. The encoded protein is CSVEGKREVEQFF.

J is TRBJ2-2 and V is TRBV5-1, with TRBD1 matching 9 bases. This CDR3 is 15 amino acids long. The junction had 6 bases not matched to a gene; V was cut back by 3 bases and J by 6 bases. In germline, CDR1 is SGHRS, CDR2 YFSETQ. Here the CDR3 reads CASSSPGTGPGELFF. As DNA, the CDR3 is TGCGCCAGCAGCTCTCCTGGGACAGGGCCCGGGGAGCTGTTTTTT.

The CDR3 sequence: CASSLGSGRSYEQYF. CDR3 sequence (DNA): TGTGCCAGTAGTTTGGGGAGCGGGAGGTCCTACGAGCAGTACTTC. The chain carries TRBV19 and TRBJ2-7, with 9 positions matching TRBD2. Germline loops: CDR1 LNHDA, CDR2 SQIVND (reference sequence). The J segment lost 1 base and the V segment lost 5 bases, leaving 6 bases of the junction unmatched. This CDR3 is 15 amino acids long.

The chain is built from TRBV7-2 and TRBJ2-4; D perhaps matches TRBD1 (6 bases). Germline CDR1 SGHTA, CDR2 FQGNSA. The CDR3 covers 14 residues. V was cut by 5 bases and J by 6 bases, with 14 bases left in between. The CDR3, as DNA: TGTGCCAGCAGCACATACGGACAGCCAAACATTCAGTACTTC. It yields the protein CASSTYGQPNIQYF.

The chain uses TRBV5-4 and TRBJ2-2; possibly TRBD1 for D (6 bases). Per germline, CDR1 SGHNT and CDR2 YYREEE (reference sequence). This CDR3 region has 14 residues. V lost 3 bases and J 6 bases, leaving 12 bases between the germline ends. This CDR3 reads CASSWGQGPGELFF. The CDR3 DNA sequence: TGTGCCAGCAGCTGGGGGCAGGGACCCGGGGAGCTGTTTTTT.

CDR3 amino acids: CASSSEKVKNIQYF. Written as DNA, the CDR3 is TGTGCCAGCAGCTCCGAGAAAGTCAAAAACATTCAGTACTTC. This chain links TRBV5-4 with TRBJ2-4; D is unresolved. CDR1 SGHNT and CDR2 YYREEE come from the germline V gene (reference sequence). This CDR3 has 14 amino acids. Trimming took off 3 bases at V and 3 bases at J, with 10 bases between the two ends.